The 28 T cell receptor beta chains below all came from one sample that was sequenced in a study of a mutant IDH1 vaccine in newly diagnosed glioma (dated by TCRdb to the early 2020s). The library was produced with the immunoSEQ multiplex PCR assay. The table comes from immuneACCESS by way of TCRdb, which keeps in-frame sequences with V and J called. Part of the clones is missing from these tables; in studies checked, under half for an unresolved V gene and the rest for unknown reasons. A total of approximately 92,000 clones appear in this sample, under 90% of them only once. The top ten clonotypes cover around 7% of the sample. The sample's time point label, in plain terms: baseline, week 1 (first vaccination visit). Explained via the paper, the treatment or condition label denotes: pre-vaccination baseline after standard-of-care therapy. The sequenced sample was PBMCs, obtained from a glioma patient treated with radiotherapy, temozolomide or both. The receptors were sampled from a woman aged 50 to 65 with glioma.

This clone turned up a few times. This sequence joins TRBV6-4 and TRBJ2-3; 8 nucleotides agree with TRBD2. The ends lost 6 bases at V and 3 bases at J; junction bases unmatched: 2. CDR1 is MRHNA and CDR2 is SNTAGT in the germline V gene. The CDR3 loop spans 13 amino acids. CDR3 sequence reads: CASSGGATDTQYF. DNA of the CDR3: TGTGCCAGCAGCGGGGGGGCAACAGATACGCAGTATTTT.

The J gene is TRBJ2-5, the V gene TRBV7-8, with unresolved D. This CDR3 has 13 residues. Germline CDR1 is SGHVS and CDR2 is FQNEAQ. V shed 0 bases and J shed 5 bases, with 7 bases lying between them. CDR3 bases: TGTGCCAGCAGCTTAGCGCTGGCGGAGACCCAGTACTTC. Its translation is CASSLALAETQYF.

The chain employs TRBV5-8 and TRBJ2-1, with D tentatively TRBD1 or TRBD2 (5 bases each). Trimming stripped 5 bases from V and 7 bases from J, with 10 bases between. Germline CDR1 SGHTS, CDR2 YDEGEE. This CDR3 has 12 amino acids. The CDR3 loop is CASRLRGNEQFF. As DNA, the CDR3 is TGTGCCAGCAGGTTGAGGGGAAATGAGCAGTTCTTC. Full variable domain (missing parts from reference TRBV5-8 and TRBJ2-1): EAGVTQSPTHLIKTRGQQATLRCSPISGHTSVYWYQQALGLGLQFLLWYDEGEERNRGNFPPRFSGRQFPNYSSELNVNALELEDSALYLCASRLRGNEQFFGPGTRLTVL.

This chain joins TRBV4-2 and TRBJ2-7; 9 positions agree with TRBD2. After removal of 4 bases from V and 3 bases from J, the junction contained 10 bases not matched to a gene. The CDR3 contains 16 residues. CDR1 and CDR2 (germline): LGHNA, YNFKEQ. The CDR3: CASSLGGLAIVYEQYF. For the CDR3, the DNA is TGTGCCAGCAGCCTGGGAGGACTAGCGATCGTCTACGAGCAGTACTTC.

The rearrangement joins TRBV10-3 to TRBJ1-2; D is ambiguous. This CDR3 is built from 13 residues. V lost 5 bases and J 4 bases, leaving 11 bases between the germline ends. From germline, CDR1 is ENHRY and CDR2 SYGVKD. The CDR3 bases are TGTGCCATCAGTACGACGAGTGGCTATGGCTACACCTTC. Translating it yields CAISTTSGYGYTF.

The CDR3 DNA is TGTGCCATCAGTGATAATCCAGGGGCCTACTATGGCTACACCTTC. Encoded protein: CAISDNPGAYYGYTF. The chain recombines TRBV10-3 with TRBJ1-2; D might be TRBD1 (6 bases). The germline V and J ends were trimmed by 3 bases and 3 bases, with 14 bases remaining between them. CDR1 is ENHRY and CDR2 is SYGVKD in the germline V gene. This CDR3 is 15 amino acids long.

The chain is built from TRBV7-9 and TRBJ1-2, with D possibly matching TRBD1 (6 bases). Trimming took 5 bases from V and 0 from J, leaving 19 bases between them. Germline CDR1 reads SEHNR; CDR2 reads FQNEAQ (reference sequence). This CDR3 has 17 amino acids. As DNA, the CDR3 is TGTGCCAGCAGCCCTAGTCGGGGGGCCACTTCTAACTATGGCTACACCTTC. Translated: CASSPSRGATSNYGYTF.

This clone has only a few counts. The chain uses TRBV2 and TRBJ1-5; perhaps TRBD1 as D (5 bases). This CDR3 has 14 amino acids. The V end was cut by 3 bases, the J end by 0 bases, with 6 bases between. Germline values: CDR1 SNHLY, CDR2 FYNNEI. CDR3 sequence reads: CASSEGPSNQPQHF. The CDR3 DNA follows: TGTGCCAGCAGTGAGGGACCTAGCAATCAGCCCCAGCATTTT.

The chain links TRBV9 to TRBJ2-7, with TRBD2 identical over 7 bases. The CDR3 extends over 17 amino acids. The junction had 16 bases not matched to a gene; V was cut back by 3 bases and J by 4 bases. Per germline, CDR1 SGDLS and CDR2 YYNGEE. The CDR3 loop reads CASSEPETGRGSYEQYF. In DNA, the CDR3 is TGTGCCAGCAGCGAGCCGGAGACGGGGAGGGGCTCGTACGAGCAGTACTTC.

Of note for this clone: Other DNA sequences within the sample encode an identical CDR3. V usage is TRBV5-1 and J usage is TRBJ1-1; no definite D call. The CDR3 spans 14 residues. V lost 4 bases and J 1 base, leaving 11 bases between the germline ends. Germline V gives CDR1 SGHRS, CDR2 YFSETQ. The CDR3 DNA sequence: TGCGCCAGCAGCCTAGTACAACAGAACACTGAAGCTTTCTTT. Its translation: CASSLVQQNTEAFF.

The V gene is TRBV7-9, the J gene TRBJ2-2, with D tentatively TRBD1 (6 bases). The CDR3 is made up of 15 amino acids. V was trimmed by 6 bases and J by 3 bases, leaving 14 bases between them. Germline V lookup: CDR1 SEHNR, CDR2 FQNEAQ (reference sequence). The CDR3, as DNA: TGTGCCAGCAGGGCTACAGGGAGTGACACCGGGGAGCTGTTTTTT. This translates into CASRATGSDTGELFF.

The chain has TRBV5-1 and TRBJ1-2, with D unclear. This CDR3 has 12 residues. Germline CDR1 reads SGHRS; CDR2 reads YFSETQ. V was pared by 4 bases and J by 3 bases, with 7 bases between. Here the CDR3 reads CASSQDDYGYTF. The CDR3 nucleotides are TGCGCCAGCAGCCAGGACGACTATGGCTACACCTTC.

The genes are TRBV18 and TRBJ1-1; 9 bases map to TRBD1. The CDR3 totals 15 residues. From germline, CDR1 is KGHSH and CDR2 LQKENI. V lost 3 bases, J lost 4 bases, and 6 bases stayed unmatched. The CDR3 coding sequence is TGTGCCAGCTCACCTGACAGGGGGTCGGGCACTGAAGCTTTCTTT. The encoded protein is CASSPDRGSGTEAFF.

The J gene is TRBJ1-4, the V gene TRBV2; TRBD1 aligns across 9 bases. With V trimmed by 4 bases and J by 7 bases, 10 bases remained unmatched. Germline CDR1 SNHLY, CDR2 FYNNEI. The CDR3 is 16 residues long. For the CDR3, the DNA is TGTGCCAGCAGTGGGGGACAACAGGGGGCTGGTGAAAAACTGTTTTTT. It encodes CASSGGQQGAGEKLFF.

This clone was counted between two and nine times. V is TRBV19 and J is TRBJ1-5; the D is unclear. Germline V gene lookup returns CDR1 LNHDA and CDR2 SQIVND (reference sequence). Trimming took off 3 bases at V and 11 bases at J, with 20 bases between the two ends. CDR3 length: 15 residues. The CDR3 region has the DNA TGTGCCAGTAGTATCGGCGGCGAGACATCCGCGTCCCAGCATTTT. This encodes CASSIGGETSASQHF.

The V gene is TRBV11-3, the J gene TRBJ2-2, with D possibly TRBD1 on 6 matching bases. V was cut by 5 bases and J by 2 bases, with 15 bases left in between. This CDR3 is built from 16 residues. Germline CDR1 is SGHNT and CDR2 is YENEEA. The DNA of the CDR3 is TGTGCCAGCAGCCCGGACAGTCCGATCAACACCGGGGAGCTGTTTTTT. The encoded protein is CASSPDSPINTGELFF.

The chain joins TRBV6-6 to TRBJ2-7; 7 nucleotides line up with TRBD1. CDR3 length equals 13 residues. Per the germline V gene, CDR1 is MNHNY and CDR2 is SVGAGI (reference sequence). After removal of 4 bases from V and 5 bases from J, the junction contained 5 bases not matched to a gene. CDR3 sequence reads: CASSLTGLHEQYF. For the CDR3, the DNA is TGTGCCAGCAGTTTGACAGGGCTCCACGAGCAGTACTTC.

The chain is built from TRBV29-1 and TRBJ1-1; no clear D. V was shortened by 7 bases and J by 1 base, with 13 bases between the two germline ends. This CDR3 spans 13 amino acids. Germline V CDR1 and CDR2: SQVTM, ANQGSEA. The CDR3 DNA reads TGCAGCGCCTTAACCCACCGGAACACTGAAGCTTTCTTT. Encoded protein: CSALTHRNTEAFF.

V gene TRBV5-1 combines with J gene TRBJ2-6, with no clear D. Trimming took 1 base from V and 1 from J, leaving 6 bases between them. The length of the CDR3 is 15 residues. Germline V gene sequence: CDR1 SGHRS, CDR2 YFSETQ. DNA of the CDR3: TGCGCCAGCAGCTTGAGCGCGTCTGGGGCCAACGTCCTGACTTTC. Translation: CASSLSASGANVLTF.

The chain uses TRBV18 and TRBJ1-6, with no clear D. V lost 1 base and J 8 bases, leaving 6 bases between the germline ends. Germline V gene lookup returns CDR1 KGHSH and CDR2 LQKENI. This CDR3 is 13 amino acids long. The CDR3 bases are TGTGCCAGCTCACCACAGACGGATTCACCCCTCCACTTT. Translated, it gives CASSPQTDSPLHF.

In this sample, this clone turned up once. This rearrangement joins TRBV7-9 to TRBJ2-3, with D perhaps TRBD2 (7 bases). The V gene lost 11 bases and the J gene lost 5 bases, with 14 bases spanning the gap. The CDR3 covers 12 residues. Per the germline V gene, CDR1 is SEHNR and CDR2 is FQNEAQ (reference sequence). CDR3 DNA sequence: TGTGCCGGATGGGGGGGCGGAGATACGCAGTATTTT. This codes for CAGWGGGDTQYF.

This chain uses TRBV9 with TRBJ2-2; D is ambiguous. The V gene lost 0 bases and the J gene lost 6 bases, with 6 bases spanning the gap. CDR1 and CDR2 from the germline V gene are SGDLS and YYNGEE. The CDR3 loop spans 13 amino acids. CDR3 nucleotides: TGTGCCAGCAGCGTAGGTTCTCCCGGGGAGCTGTTTTTT. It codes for CASSVGSPGELFF.

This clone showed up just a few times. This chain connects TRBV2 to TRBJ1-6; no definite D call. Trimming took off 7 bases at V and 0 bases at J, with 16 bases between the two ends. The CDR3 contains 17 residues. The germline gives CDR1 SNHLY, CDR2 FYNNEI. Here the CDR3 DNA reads TGTGCCAGCACCCAAAGAGCGACGAGCTCCTATAATTCACCCCTCCACTTT. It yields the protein CASTQRATSSYNSPLHF.

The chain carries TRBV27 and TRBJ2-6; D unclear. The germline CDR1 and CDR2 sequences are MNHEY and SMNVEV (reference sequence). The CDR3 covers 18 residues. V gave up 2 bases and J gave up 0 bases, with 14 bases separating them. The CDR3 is CASSLRSLYSSGANVLTF. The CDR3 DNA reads TGTGCCAGCAGTTTACGGTCCTTATATTCCTCTGGGGCCAACGTCCTGACTTTC.

DNA for the CDR3: TGTGCCAGCAGTTTAGGTGGGAACACTGAAGCTTTCTTT. Translation: CASSLGGNTEAFF. The chain is built from TRBV28 and TRBJ1-1, with unresolved D. The CDR3 contains 13 residues. Germline-derived CDR1 and CDR2 are MDHEN and SYDVKM. Trimming took 2 bases from V and 1 from J, leaving 5 bases between them. The entire variable domain, with the rest obtained from reference TRBV28 and TRBJ1-1, is as follows: DVKVTQSSRYLVKRTGEKVFLECVQDMDHENMFWYRQDPGLGLRLIYFSYDVKMKEKGDIPEGYSVSREKKERFSLILESASTNQTSMYLCASSLGGNTEAFFGQGTRLTVV.

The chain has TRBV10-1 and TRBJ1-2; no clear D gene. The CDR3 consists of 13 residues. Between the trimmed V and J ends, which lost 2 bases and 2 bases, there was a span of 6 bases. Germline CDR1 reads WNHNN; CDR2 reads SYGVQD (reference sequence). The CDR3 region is CASSEGLNYGYTF. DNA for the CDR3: TGCGCCAGCAGTGAGGGGTTAAACTATGGCTACACCTTC.

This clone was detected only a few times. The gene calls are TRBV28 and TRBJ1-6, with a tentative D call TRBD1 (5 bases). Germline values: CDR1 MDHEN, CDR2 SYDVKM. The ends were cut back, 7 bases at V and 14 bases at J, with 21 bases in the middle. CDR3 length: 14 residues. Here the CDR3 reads CASTQGPPIPALHF. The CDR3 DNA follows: TGTGCCAGCACCCAGGGTCCTCCCATTCCTGCCCTCCACTTT.

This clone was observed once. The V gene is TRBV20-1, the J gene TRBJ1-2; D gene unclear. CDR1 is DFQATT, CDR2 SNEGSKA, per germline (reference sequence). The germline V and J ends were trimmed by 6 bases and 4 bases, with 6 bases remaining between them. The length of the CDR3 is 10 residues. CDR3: CSARGYGYTF. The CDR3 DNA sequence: TGCAGTGCCCGGGGCTATGGCTACACCTTC.